One sample yielded the 28 T cell receptor beta chains listed below, sequenced in a study of T cell repertoires in aging, cancer and after chemotherapy. TCR beta rearrangements were amplified from peripheral blood genomic DNA. Rearranged V-D-J TRB sequences were amplified with a mixed TRB-A/B primer pool. From the multiplex PCR reads, TCRdb called clonotypes with MiXCR, one entry per CDR3 protein. The sample holds roughly 9,900 distinct CDR3 sequences, around 32% seen once. Source material: blood. These receptors all stem from a human donor in good health.

The chain joins TRBV5-1 to TRBJ2-1; 9 bases are a match to TRBD1. This CDR3 contains 17 residues. Trimming removed 1 base from V and 7 bases from J; junction bases left unmatched: 12. Germline CDR1 and CDR2: SGHRS and YFSETQ. The CDR3 sequence: CASSLLKGVTGGNEQFF. CDR3 nucleotides: TGCGCCAGCAGCTTGTTAAAAGGCGTGACAGGGGGAAATGAGCAGTTCTTC.

This chain links TRBV19 with TRBJ1-2; no clear D gene. With 5 bases removed from V and 4 bases from J, the gap between germline ends came to 11 bases. Germline assignment: CDR1 LNHDA and CDR2 SQIVND (reference sequence). The CDR3 is 13 amino acids. For the CDR3, the DNA is TGTGCCAGTAGTTTCCCCGGCGCCTATGGCTACACCTTC. Translating gives CASSFPGAYGYTF.

V usage is TRBV27 and J usage is TRBJ1-1, with unresolved D. Trimming took off 3 bases at V and 2 bases at J, with 10 bases between the two ends. Germline loops: CDR1 MNHEY, CDR2 SMNVEV (reference sequence). CDR3 length: 14 residues. CDR3 protein: CASSFRGINTEAFF. The CDR3 DNA sequence: TGTGCCAGCAGTTTTCGGGGAATAAACACTGAAGCTTTCTTT.

The CDR3 nucleotides read TGTGCCAGCTCCCAAGGGCAGAACATCCAAGAGACCCAGTACTTC. Protein: CASSQGQNIQETQYF. This chain links TRBV18 with TRBJ2-5; no definite D call. The germline V gene has CDR1 KGHSH and CDR2 LQKENI. V was pared by 6 bases and J by 1 base, with 15 bases between. The CDR3 covers 15 residues.

The table lists this clonotype with a few counts. The V and J genes are TRBV28 and TRBJ2-1; 7 bases are shared with TRBD2. This CDR3 region has 16 residues. Germline V CDR1 and CDR2: MDHEN, SYDVKM. Germline trimming cut 5 bases from V and 5 bases from J; bases unmatched to any gene: 12. The CDR3 nucleotides read TGTGCCAGCAGTGTCACTAGCGAGACAGTACACAATGAGCAGTTCTTC. Protein product: CASSVTSETVHNEQFF.

The chain recombines TRBV20-1 with TRBJ1-1; weak D call: TRBD1 (6 bases). Germline V CDR1 and CDR2: DFQATT, SNEGSKA (reference sequence). The CDR3 covers 12 residues. V was pared by 6 bases and J by 1 base, with 9 bases between. CDR3 in amino acids: CSATDRNTEAFF. CDR3 DNA sequence: TGCAGTGCCACGGACAGGAACACTGAAGCTTTCTTT.

For this clonotype: The junction departs from the called germline gene at one end, perhaps through a read error. The V and J genes are TRBV5-6 and TRBJ2-2, with 9 bases that match TRBD2. The CDR3 extends over 17 amino acids. Germline V lookup: CDR1 SGHDT, CDR2 YYEEEE. Here the CDR3 DNA reads TGCGCCAGCAGCTTGGGTGCTAGCGGGGTGAACACCGGGGAGCTGTTTTTT. Its protein is CASSLGASGVNTGELFF.

This clonotype was seen a handful of times. The chain carries TRBV15 and TRBJ1-5; 9 bases align to TRBD1. J lost 2 bases, V lost 3 bases, and 5 bases had no gene match. CDR3 length: 16 amino acids. CDR1 LNHNV and CDR2 YYDKDF come from the germline V gene (reference sequence). The CDR3 region is CATSRETGGGNQPQHF. CDR3 sequence (DNA): TGTGCCACCAGCAGGGAGACAGGGGGAGGCAATCAGCCCCAGCATTTT. Full variable domain (missing parts from reference TRBV15 and TRBJ1-5): DAMVIQNPRYQVTQFGKPVTLSCSQTLNHNVMYWYQQKSSQAPKLLFHYYDKDFNNEADTPDNFQSRRPNTSFCFLDIRSPGLGDTAMYLCATSRETGGGNQPQHFGDGTRLSIL.

In regard to this clonotype: With a much larger clone just one base away, this may be a read error. The rearrangement uses TRBV29-1 and TRBJ2-3; D might be TRBD2 (6 bases). V lost 7 bases and J lost 2, with 16 bases in between. Germline V gene lookup returns CDR1 SQVTM and CDR2 ANQGSEA. The CDR3 spans 14 residues. The CDR3: CSARAGSPTDTQYF. In DNA form, the CDR3 reads TGCAGCGCAAGAGCGGGCTCCCCCACAGATACGCAGTATTTT.

This clonotype was counted only a few times. The genes are TRBV24-1 and TRBJ2-3, with TRBD2 matching over 7 bases. CDR3 length: 14 amino acids. V lost 5 bases to trimming and J lost 3 bases; unmatched junction nucleotides: 4. CDR1 and CDR2 (germline): KGHDR, SFDVKD. This CDR3 reads CATSVSGDTDTQYF. The CDR3, as DNA: TGTGCCACCAGTGTAAGCGGGGATACAGATACGCAGTATTTT.

This clonotype was detected a few times. The rearrangement links TRBV5-5 to TRBJ1-2; the match to TRBD1 covers 7 bases. Germline V gives CDR1 SGHKS, CDR2 YYEKEE (reference sequence). CDR3 length equals 14 residues. Trimming cost V 3 bases and J 3 bases; bases outside gene matches: 5. Here the CDR3 reads CASSSGQFYYGYTF. CDR3 DNA: TGTGCCAGCAGCTCGGGACAGTTCTACTATGGCTACACCTTC.

This clonotype was detected a few times. The genes are TRBV12-3 or TRBV12-4 and TRBJ2-2; 8 nucleotides line up with TRBD2. J gave up 1 base and V 2 bases, and 6 bases lay outside the gene matches. The CDR3 runs to 17 residues. The CDR3 protein is CASSLTRTSRNTGELFF. CDR3 nucleotides: TGTGCCAGCAGTTTAACCAGGACTAGCAGGAACACCGGGGAGCTGTTTTTT.

Of note for this clonotype: This may be a read error, as it is one base from a much larger clone. V usage is TRBV11-3 and J usage is TRBJ1-2; tentative D call: TRBD1 (6 bases). The CDR3 sequence is 11 residues long. CDR1 is SGHNT and CDR2 is YENEEA in the germline V gene. Written as DNA, the CDR3 is TGTGCCAGCAGCAACCGCAGGGGCTACAGCTTC. The encoded protein is CASSNRRGYSF. The whole variable domain, filled in from reference TRBV11-3 and TRBJ1-2, reads EAGVVQSPRYKIIEKKQPVAFWCNPISGHNTLYWYLQNLGQGPELLIRYENEEAVDDSQLPKDRFSAERLKGVDSTLKIQPAELGDSAVYLCASSNRRGYSFGSGTRLTVV.

This clonotype is labeled as medium-sized (0.01 to 0.1%). CDR3 sequence reads: CASSLLYGNNSPLHF. DNA for the CDR3: TGTGCCAGCAGCTTATTGTATGGGAATAATTCACCCCTCCACTTT. The chain carries TRBV11-3 and TRBJ1-6; D unresolved. V was shortened by 2 bases and J by 5 bases, with 10 bases between the two germline ends. Germline-derived CDR1 and CDR2 are SGHNT and YENEEA. The CDR3 is 15 residues long.

The V gene is TRBV6-1, the J gene TRBJ1-1, with D uncertain. Germline V CDR1 and CDR2: MNHNS, SASEGT. The ends were cut back, 4 bases at V and 1 base at J, with 7 bases in the middle. This CDR3 region has 13 residues. CDR3 DNA sequence: TGTGCCAGCAGTGGATCAAAGAACACTGAAGCTTTCTTT. It translates to CASSGSKNTEAFF.

J is TRBJ2-3 and V is TRBV5-4; no clear D. The CDR3 sequence is 14 residues long. Germline V gene lookup returns CDR1 SGHNT and CDR2 YYREEE (reference sequence). The V and J ends lost 3 bases and 2 bases respectively, with 10 bases between them. DNA for the CDR3: TGTGCCAGCAGCTCCCCGAAGGACACAGATACGCAGTATTTT. It encodes CASSSPKDTDTQYF.

This clonotype was observed a few times. This sequence joins TRBV19 and TRBJ1-1, with 7 bases aligning to TRBD1. Germline lookup yields CDR1 LNHDA and CDR2 SQIVND (reference sequence). CDR3 size: 15 residues. The ends lost 0 bases at V and 0 bases at J; junction bases unmatched: 1. CDR3 region: CASSIDDRVNTEAFF. The CDR3 bases are TGTGCCAGTAGTATAGACGACAGGGTGAACACTGAAGCTTTCTTT.

The chain combines TRBV6-4 with TRBJ2-1; 8 bases align to TRBD2. Looked up from germline, CDR1 is MRHNA and CDR2 is SNTAGT. The CDR3 contains 16 residues. Trimming took 6 bases from V and 4 from J; bases not matched to a gene: 11. This chain's CDR3 is CASSPPPGLVYNEQFF. The CDR3 bases are TGTGCCAGCAGCCCGCCACCGGGACTAGTATACAATGAGCAGTTCTTC.

By share, this clonotype ranks as medium-sized. The rearrangement links TRBV11-3 to TRBJ1-1, with D tentatively TRBD1 (5 bases). Germline loops: CDR1 SGHNT, CDR2 YENEEA. Trimming took off 7 bases at V and 1 base at J, with 13 bases between the two ends. The CDR3 has 14 residues. As DNA, the CDR3 is TGTGCCAGCAACCGGGGACGGGAGAACACTGAAGCTTTCTTT. Amino acid sequence: CASNRGRENTEAFF.

This chain uses TRBV5-6 with TRBJ1-5; D not resolved. The CDR3 covers 14 residues. Germline V gene sequence: CDR1 SGHDT, CDR2 YYEEEE. Deletions cut 4 bases from V and 7 bases from J, with 15 bases between. CDR3 loop: CASSLWGIGQPQHF. The CDR3 bases are TGTGCCAGCAGCCTCTGGGGAATCGGACAGCCCCAGCATTTT.

V is TRBV27 and J is TRBJ1-1, with D possibly matching TRBD1 (6 bases). V was trimmed by 6 bases and J by 5 bases, leaving 10 bases between them. CDR1 is MNHEY and CDR2 is SMNVEV in the germline V gene (reference sequence). The CDR3 spans 12 residues. For the CDR3, the DNA is TGTGCCAGCAGGCAGGGGAGGACTGAAGCTTTCTTT. Its translation is CASRQGRTEAFF.

As for this clonotype: This may come from a read error, since a much larger clone is one base off. This sequence joins TRBV27 and TRBJ2-3; D gene unclear. This CDR3 has 14 amino acids. The germline V gene encodes CDR1 MNHEY and CDR2 SMNVEV (reference sequence). CDR3 residues: CTSSSSSGSDTQYF. The CDR3 bases are TGTACCAGCAGTTCAAGTTCAGGTTCAGATACGCAGTATTTT.

This rearrangement joins TRBV5-5 to TRBJ2-7; D may match TRBD1 or TRBD2 (5 bases each). V dropped 0 bases and J dropped 1 base, with 11 bases sitting between them. The germline V gene encodes CDR1 SGHKS and CDR2 YYEKEE (reference sequence). This CDR3 has 15 amino acids. CDR3 nucleotides: TGTGCCAGCAGCTTGGCGGGGACGGGGTCCTACGAGCAGTACTTC. It encodes CASSLAGTGSYEQYF.

V gene TRBV11-3 combines with J gene TRBJ1-6, with D tentatively TRBD1 (5 bases). CDR3 length: 16 amino acids. The ends were cut back, 0 bases at V and 12 bases at J, with 18 bases in the middle. Germline V CDR1 and CDR2: SGHNT, YENEEA. Here the CDR3 DNA reads TGTGCCAGCAGCTTAGACCTGGCAGGGATTTATTTACCCCTCCACTTT. It is translated as CASSLDLAGIYLPLHF.

The chain employs TRBV5-6 and TRBJ1-1; 7 bases agree with TRBD1. The CDR3 loop spans 14 amino acids. The V gene end was trimmed by 8 bases and the J gene end by 10 bases; junction bases not matched to a gene: 17. CDR1 is SGHDT, CDR2 YYEEEE, per germline. The CDR3 region has the DNA TGTGCCAGTAGTTCGACGACAGGGAATGGAGCAGCTTTCTTT. Protein product: CASSSTTGNGAAFF.

This clonotype is labeled medium-sized. The genes are TRBV11-3 and TRBJ2-7, with D possibly matching TRBD2 (6 bases). Germline V CDR1 and CDR2: SGHNT, YENEEA. The CDR3 is made up of 12 amino acids. Trimming stripped 5 bases from V and 2 bases from J, with 7 bases between. The chain's CDR3 is CASSAGTYEQYF. The CDR3 DNA reads as TGTGCCAGCAGCGCGGGGACCTACGAGCAGTACTTC. Complete variable domain (other parts from reference TRBV11-3 and TRBJ2-7): EAGVVQSPRYKIIEKKQPVAFWCNPISGHNTLYWYLQNLGQGPELLIRYENEEAVDDSQLPKDRFSAERLKGVDSTLKIQPAELGDSAVYLCASSAGTYEQYFGPGTRLTVT.

This clonotype was counted a few times. V is TRBV7-9 and J is TRBJ2-7, with D maybe TRBD1 (6 bases). With 1 base removed from V and 2 bases from J, the gap between germline ends came to 9 bases. The CDR3 covers 14 residues. From germline, CDR1 is SEHNR and CDR2 FQNEAQ (reference sequence). Here the CDR3 reads CASSLVNRAYEQYF. In DNA form, the CDR3 reads TGTGCCAGCAGCTTAGTAAACAGGGCCTACGAGCAGTACTTC.

The CDR3 coding sequence is TGTGCCAGCAGCCAAAGGGGGACCGGGACTAGCGCCCACTCCTCCTACAATGAGCAGTTCTTC. Amino acids: CASSQRGTGTSAHSSYNEQFF. This chain joins TRBV7-9 and TRBJ2-1, with 10 bases identical to TRBD2. The germline V gene encodes CDR1 SEHNR and CDR2 FQNEAQ (reference sequence). This CDR3 has 21 amino acids. V shed 5 bases, J shed 0 bases, and the junction held 19 bases outside the gene matches. The full variable domain, with the rest looked up from reference TRBV7-9 and TRBJ2-1, is DTGVSQNPRHKITKRGQNVTFRCDPISEHNRLYWYRQTLGQGPEFLTYFQNEAQLEKSRLLSDRFSAERPKGSFSTLEIQRTEQGDSAMYLCASSQRGTGTSAHSSYNEQFFGPGTRLTVL.